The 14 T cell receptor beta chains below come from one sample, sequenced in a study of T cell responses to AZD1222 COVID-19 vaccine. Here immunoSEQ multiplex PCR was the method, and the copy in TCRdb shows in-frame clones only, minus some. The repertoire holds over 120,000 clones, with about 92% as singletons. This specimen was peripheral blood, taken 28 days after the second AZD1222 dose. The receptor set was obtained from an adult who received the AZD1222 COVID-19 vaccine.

This CDR3 is CASSPGVNYGYTF. The DNA for the CDR3 is TGTGCCAGCTCACCCGGGGTTAACTATGGCTACACCTTC. The chain is built from TRBV18 and TRBJ1-2; D gene ambiguous. The CDR3 has 13 amino acids. Germline V lookup: CDR1 KGHSH, CDR2 LQKENI. Trimming stripped 3 bases from V and 1 base from J, with 6 bases between.

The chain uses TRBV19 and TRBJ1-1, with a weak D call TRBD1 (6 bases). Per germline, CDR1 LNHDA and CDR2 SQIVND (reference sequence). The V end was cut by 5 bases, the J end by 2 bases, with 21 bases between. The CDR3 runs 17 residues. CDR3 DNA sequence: TGTGCCAGTAGTCGCCCTCCTACGAACAGGGATAACACTGAAGCTTTCTTT. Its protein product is CASSRPPTNRDNTEAFF.

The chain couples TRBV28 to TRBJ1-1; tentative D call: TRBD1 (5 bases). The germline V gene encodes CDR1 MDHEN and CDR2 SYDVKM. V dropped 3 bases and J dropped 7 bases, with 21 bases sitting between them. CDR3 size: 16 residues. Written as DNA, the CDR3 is TGTGCCAGCAGTTTGGGGGGGTTCGAGGCCCGCAGTGAAGCTTTCTTT. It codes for CASSLGGFEARSEAFF. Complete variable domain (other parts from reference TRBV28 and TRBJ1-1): DVKVTQSSRYLVKRTGEKVFLECVQDMDHENMFWYRQDPGLGLRLIYFSYDVKMKEKGDIPEGYSVSREKKERFSLILESASTNQTSMYLCASSLGGFEARSEAFFGQGTRLTVV.

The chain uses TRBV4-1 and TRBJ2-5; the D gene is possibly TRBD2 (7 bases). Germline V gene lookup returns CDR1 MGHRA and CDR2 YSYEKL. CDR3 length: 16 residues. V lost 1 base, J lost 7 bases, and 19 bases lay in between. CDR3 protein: CASSQALNRGAGTQYF. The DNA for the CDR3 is TGCGCCAGCAGCCAAGCCCTAAACCGGGGGGCTGGGACCCAGTACTTC.

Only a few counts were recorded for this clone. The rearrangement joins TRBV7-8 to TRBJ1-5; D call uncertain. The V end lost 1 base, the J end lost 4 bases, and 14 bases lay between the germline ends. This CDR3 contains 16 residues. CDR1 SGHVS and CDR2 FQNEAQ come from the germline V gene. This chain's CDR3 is CASSLGRRGRNQPQHF. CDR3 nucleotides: TGTGCCAGCAGCTTAGGGAGGAGAGGGAGGAATCAGCCCCAGCATTTT.

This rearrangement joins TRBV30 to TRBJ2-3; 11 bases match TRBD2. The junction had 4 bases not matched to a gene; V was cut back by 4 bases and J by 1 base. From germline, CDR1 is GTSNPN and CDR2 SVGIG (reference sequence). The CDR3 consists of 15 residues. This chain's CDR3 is CAWTSGRHGTDTQYF. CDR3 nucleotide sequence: TGTGCCTGGACTAGCGGGAGGCATGGCACAGATACGCAGTATTTT. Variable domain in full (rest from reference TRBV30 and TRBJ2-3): SQTIHQWPATLVQPVGSPLSLECTVEGTSNPNLYWYRQAAGRGLQLLFYSVGIGQISSEVPQNLSASRPQDRQFILSSKKLLLSDSGFYLCAWTSGRHGTDTQYFGPGTRLTVL.

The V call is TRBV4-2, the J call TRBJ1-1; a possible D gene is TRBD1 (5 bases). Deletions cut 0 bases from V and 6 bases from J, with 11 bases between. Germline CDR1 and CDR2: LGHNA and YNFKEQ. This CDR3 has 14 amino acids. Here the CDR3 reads CASSQEWGRPEAFF. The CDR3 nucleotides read TGTGCCAGCAGCCAAGAATGGGGGAGGCCTGAAGCTTTCTTT.

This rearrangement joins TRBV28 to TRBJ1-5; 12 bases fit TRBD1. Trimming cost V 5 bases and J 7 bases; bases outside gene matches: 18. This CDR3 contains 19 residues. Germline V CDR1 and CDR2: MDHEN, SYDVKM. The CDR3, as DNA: TGTGCCAGCAGTCGGGCTCCGAAGGGACAGGGGGCCGTTCGGCAGCCCCAGCATTTT. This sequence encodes CASSRAPKGQGAVRQPQHF.

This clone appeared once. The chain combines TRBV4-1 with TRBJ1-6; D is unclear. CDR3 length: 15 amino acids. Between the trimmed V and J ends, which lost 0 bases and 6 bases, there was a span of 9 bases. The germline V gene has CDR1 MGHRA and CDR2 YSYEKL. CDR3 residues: CASSQDGRSNSPLHF. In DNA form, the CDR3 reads TGCGCCAGCAGCCAAGATGGGAGGTCTAATTCACCCCTCCACTTT.

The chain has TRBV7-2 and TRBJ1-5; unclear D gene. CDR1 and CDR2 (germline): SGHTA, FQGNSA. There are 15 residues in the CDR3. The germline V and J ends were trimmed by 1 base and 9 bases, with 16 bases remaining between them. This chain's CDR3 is CASSLGRGSPRPQHF. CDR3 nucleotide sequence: TGTGCCAGCAGCTTAGGGCGGGGATCCCCCCGGCCCCAGCATTTT.

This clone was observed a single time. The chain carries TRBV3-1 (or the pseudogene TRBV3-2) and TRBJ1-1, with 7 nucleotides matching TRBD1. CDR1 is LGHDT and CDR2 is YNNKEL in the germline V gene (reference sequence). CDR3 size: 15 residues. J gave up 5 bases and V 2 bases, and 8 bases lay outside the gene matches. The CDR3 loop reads CASSQLRGRGTEAFF. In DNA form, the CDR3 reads TGTGCCAGCAGCCAATTGAGGGGGCGAGGGACTGAAGCTTTCTTT.

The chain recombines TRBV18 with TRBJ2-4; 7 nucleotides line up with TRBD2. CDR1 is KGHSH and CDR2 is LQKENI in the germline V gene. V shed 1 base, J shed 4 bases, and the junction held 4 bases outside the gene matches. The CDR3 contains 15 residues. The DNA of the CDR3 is TGTGCCAGCTCACCACTCGGGGAGGGTAAAAACATTCAGTACTTC. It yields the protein CASSPLGEGKNIQYF.

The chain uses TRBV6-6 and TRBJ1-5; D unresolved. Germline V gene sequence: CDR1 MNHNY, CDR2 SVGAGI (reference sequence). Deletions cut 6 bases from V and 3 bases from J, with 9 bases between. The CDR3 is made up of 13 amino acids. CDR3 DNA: TGTGCCAGCAGACTCGGCTCCAATCAGCCCCAGCATTTT. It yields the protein CASRLGSNQPQHF.

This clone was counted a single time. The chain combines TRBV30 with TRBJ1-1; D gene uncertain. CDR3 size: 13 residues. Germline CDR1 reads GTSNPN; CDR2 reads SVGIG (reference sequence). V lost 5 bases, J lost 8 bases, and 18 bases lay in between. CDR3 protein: CAWEYITGPEAFF. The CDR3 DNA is TGTGCCTGGGAGTACATTACCGGGCCCGAAGCTTTCTTT.